Presented here are 7 T cell receptor beta chains from one specimen sequenced in a study of T-cell reconstitution after alpha-beta-depleted transplantation in children. The authors prepared the TCRbeta library with unique molecular identifiers. TCRdb reanalysed the PCR reads using MiXCR and keeps one entry per CDR3 protein. The profile shows about 400,000 distinct CDR3 sequences, 20% of them singletons. Sample: PBMCs from the stem cell graft donor, taken from the stem cell graft. These receptors were taken from a human donor who donated a stem cell graft to a child with acute myeloid leukemia.

With regard to this clonotype: Being one base from a much bigger clone, this may be a read error. This likely comes from a read error, as the CDR3 has no conserved phenylalanine or tryptophan at its end. The CDR3 DNA reads TGTGCCAGCAGTTACAGAATAGGGTCCTACAATGAGCAGTTCTCC. Protein: CASSYRIGSYNEQFS. The chain combines TRBV12-3 or TRBV12-4 with TRBJ2-1; D not resolved. V was cut by 4 bases and J by 1 base, with 11 bases left in between. The CDR3 has 15 residues.

Here the CDR3 DNA reads TGTGCCAGCAGCTCAGGCGCGGGGACCGGGGAGCTGTTTTTT. Translation gives CASSSGAGTGELFF. The rearrangement links TRBV11-2 to TRBJ2-2; TRBD2 is a possible D gene (6 bases). The CDR3 is 14 amino acids. Germline CDR1 reads SGHAT; CDR2 reads FQNNGV. V lost 4 bases, J lost 5 bases, and 11 bases lay in between.

This clonotype showed up just a few times. The V call is TRBV24-1, the J call TRBJ2-1; no clear D gene. Germline CDR1 is KGHDR and CDR2 is SFDVKD. This CDR3 has 14 residues. V was clipped by 1 base and J by 4 bases, with 7 bases between them. The CDR3 loop is CATSDFGQYNEQFF. DNA for the CDR3: TGTGCCACCAGTGATTTTGGCCAGTACAATGAGCAGTTCTTC.

The chain has TRBV28 and TRBJ1-5; D call uncertain. The V and J ends lost 6 bases and 4 bases respectively, with 4 bases between them. The CDR3 has 11 amino acids. Germline CDR1 reads MDHEN; CDR2 reads SYDVKM. Here the CDR3 DNA reads TGTGCCAGCAGCACTAATCAGCCCCAGCATTTT. The encoded protein is CASSTNQPQHF.

This clonotype was counted at least ten times. The chain couples TRBV29-1 to TRBJ1-2; D remains ambiguous. Germline CDR1 is SQVTM and CDR2 is ANQGSEA. Trimming stripped 4 bases from V and 4 bases from J, with 13 bases between. The CDR3 extends over 13 amino acids. CDR3 in amino acids: CSVAGPVGYGYTF. The DNA for the CDR3 is TGCAGCGTTGCAGGACCTGTCGGCTATGGCTACACCTTC.

Many counts were recorded for this clonotype. The CDR3 is CSVEGEGRGYEQFF. In DNA, the CDR3 is TGCAGCGTTGAAGGGGAGGGTCGTGGCTATGAGCAGTTCTTC. The V gene is TRBV29-1, the J gene TRBJ2-1, with 7 nucleotides matching TRBD2. CDR1 SQVTM and CDR2 ANQGSEA come from the germline V gene. J lost 8 bases, V lost 1 base, and 8 bases had no gene match. The CDR3 sequence is 14 residues long.

This clonotype was counted only a few times. This chain connects TRBV5-6 to TRBJ1-6; D not certain. The V end was cut by 0 bases, the J end by 6 bases, with 7 bases between. The germline V gene encodes CDR1 SGHDT and CDR2 YYEEEE. The CDR3 is 14 residues long. CDR3 loop: CASSLDGPNSPLHF. DNA of the CDR3: TGTGCCAGCAGCTTGGACGGGCCTAATTCACCCCTCCACTTT. Filled out from reference TRBV5-6 and TRBJ1-6, the complete variable domain reads DAGVTQSPTHLIKTRGQQVTLRCSPKSGHDTVSWYQQALGQGPQFIFQYYEEEERQRGNFPDRFSGHQFPNYSSELNVNALLLGDSALYLCASSLDGPNSPLHFGNGTRLTVT.